This T cell receptor beta chain was observed in a study of identical twins. The V end was cut by 8 bases, the J end by 6 bases, with 19 bases between. Germline CDR1 and CDR2: MNHNS and SASEGT. This CDR3 is 15 amino acids long. TCRdb reanalysed the 5' RACE reads using MiXCR and keeps one entry per CDR3 protein. The table lists hundreds of thousands of distinct CDR3 sequences, more than 9% of them singletons, with around 6.9% in the top ten. These data are also associated with another study on yellow fever vaccine responses in identical twins.

The V and J genes are TRBV6-1 and TRBJ2-2, with D perhaps TRBD1 (6 bases). Sequenced input: CD8+ T cells sorted from blood. This TCR was sampled from a woman aged 18 to 35 in good health. CDR3 in amino acids: CASSFSGNRAGELFF. CDR3 DNA: TGTGCCAGCTCTTTTTCAGGGAACAGGGCCGGGGAGCTGTTTTTT.